A selection of T cell receptor beta chains follows, all from one sample in a study of CD8 T cells in ankylosing spondylitis. Using its own MiXCR run on the 5' RACE reads, TCRdb lists one record per CDR3 protein. The table lists roughly 130,000 distinct CDR3 sequences, over 6.5% of them singletons, with approximately 12% in the top ten. The source material was blood, either unsorted or a sorted T cell fraction (not recorded which). Source of these receptors: a male donor with ankylosing spondylitis or in good health (not recorded which). The CDR3 runs from the conserved cysteine through the conserved F or W. A D gene is named only where the DNA matches it firmly. Some rows have no size entry. The others give once, few or many, or a class for an expanded clone.

abundance: few
j_gene: TRBJ2-5
v_gene: TRBV5-8
d_gene: -
CDR3nt: TGTGCCAGCAGCTTGGGGGTTGCGGACTACCAAGAGACCCAGTACTTC
CDR3aa: CASSLGVADYQETQYF

abundance: few
j_gene: TRBJ1-2
v_gene: TRBV20-1
d_gene: -
CDR3nt: TGCACTCCTAGGGATGGCTACACCTTC
CDR3aa: CTPRDGYTF

abundance: many
j_gene: TRBJ2-7
v_gene: TRBV7-9
d_gene: -
CDR3nt: TGTGCCAGCAGCTTTGACGGGACCTTTGACGAGCAGTACTTC
CDR3aa: CASSFDGTFDEQYF

abundance: -
j_gene: TRBJ1-4
v_gene: TRBV30
d_gene: -
CDR3nt: TGTGCCTGGAGTGTACAGGGTTCTAATGAAAAACTGTTTTTT
CDR3aa: CAWSVQGSNEKLFF

abundance: many
j_gene: TRBJ2-5
v_gene: TRBV20-1
d_gene: -
CDR3nt: TGCAGTGTCCGGACAGCCCAAGAGACCCAGTACTTC
CDR3aa: CSVRTAQETQYF

abundance: few
j_gene: TRBJ1-6
v_gene: TRBV15
d_gene: -
CDR3nt: TGTGCCACCAGCAGAGATTTGGCTTCTTCCTATAATTCACCCCTCCACTTT
CDR3aa: CATSRDLASSYNSPLHF

abundance: many
j_gene: TRBJ1-1
v_gene: TRBV7-3
d_gene: -
CDR3nt: TGTGCCACCCAACAGGGACCGAACACTGAAGCTTTCTTT
CDR3aa: CATQQGPNTEAFF

abundance: many
j_gene: TRBJ2-5
v_gene: TRBV28
d_gene: TRBD2
CDR3nt: TGTGCCAGCAGTCCAAGGTTCGGACTAGCGGGAGGAGAGACCCAGTACTTC
CDR3aa: CASSPRFGLAGGETQYF

abundance: many
j_gene: TRBJ2-7
v_gene: TRBV12-3/TRBV12-4
d_gene: TRBD1
CDR3nt: TGTGCCAGCGGACCTGGACAGGTCTACGAGCAGTACTTC
CDR3aa: CASGPGQVYEQYF

abundance: many
j_gene: TRBJ1-1
v_gene: TRBV20-1
d_gene: -
CDR3nt: TGCAGTGCTAGAGTTGGAAGGGACACTGAAGCTTTCTTT
CDR3aa: CSARVGRDTEAFF

abundance: -
j_gene: TRBJ2-6
v_gene: TRBV4-1
d_gene: TRBD1
CDR3nt: TGCGCCAGCAGCCAAAGTCCGGACAGGGGGATTGGGGCCAACGTCCTGACTTTC
CDR3aa: CASSQSPDRGIGANVLTF

abundance: many
j_gene: TRBJ2-7
v_gene: TRBV6-1
d_gene: -
CDR3nt: TGTGCCAGCAGTCCACGGGTCAGGGACCAGCAGTACTTC
CDR3aa: CASSPRVRDQQYF

abundance: many
j_gene: TRBJ2-1
v_gene: TRBV11-2
d_gene: -
CDR3nt: TGTGCCAGCAGCGGACCGTGGGGTCCCCTCGGTCGTGACAATGAGCAGTTCTTC
CDR3aa: CASSGPWGPLGRDNEQFF

abundance: many
j_gene: TRBJ2-1
v_gene: TRBV7-9
d_gene: TRBD2
CDR3nt: TGTGCCAGCAGCGTATCTGGACTAGTCAATGAGCAGTTCTTC
CDR3aa: CASSVSGLVNEQFF

abundance: many
j_gene: TRBJ2-2
v_gene: TRBV20-1
d_gene: -
CDR3nt: TGCAGTGCTAGTACCCGCCTGACTTCTTCCACCGGGGAGCTGTTTTTT
CDR3aa: CSASTRLTSSTGELFF

abundance: few
j_gene: TRBJ2-7
v_gene: TRBV5-1
d_gene: TRBD1
CDR3nt: TGCGCCAGCAGCTTGGAAAGGGGGCCCCTCTACGAGCAGTACTTC
CDR3aa: CASSLERGPLYEQYF

abundance: many
j_gene: TRBJ1-1
v_gene: TRBV20-1
d_gene: -
CDR3nt: TGCAGTGCTAGACGCGTCACTGAAGCTTTCTTT
CDR3aa: CSARRVTEAFF

abundance: few
j_gene: TRBJ1-4
v_gene: TRBV6-2/TRBV6-3
d_gene: TRBD1
CDR3nt: TGTGCCAGCAAAGCCGGACAGGAAGAAAAACTGTTTTTT
CDR3aa: CASKAGQEEKLFF

abundance: few
j_gene: TRBJ2-1
v_gene: TRBV20-1
d_gene: -
CDR3nt: TGCAGTGCTAGTAACCCCGAATCAGGCTACAATGAGCAGTTCTTC
CDR3aa: CSASNPESGYNEQFF

abundance: many
j_gene: TRBJ2-7
v_gene: TRBV5-1
d_gene: TRBD1
CDR3nt: TGCGCCAGCAGCCCCTTGGACAGGTCCTACGAGCAGTACTTC
CDR3aa: CASSPLDRSYEQYF

abundance: many
j_gene: TRBJ2-2
v_gene: TRBV5-1
d_gene: TRBD1
CDR3nt: TGCGCCAGCAGCGTCGGCAGGGGGCAAAGCGGGGAGCTGTTTTTT
CDR3aa: CASSVGRGQSGELFF

abundance: many
j_gene: TRBJ1-1
v_gene: TRBV12-3/TRBV12-4
d_gene: TRBD1
CDR3nt: TGTGCCAGCATTTCGATACAGGGGGTGGCCACTGAAGCTTTCTTT
CDR3aa: CASISIQGVATEAFF

abundance: many
j_gene: TRBJ2-7
v_gene: TRBV27
d_gene: -
CDR3nt: TGTGCCAGCAGTTTAAGGCCGGACCGATCCTACGAGCAGTACTTC
CDR3aa: CASSLRPDRSYEQYF

abundance: many
j_gene: TRBJ2-1
v_gene: TRBV7-2
d_gene: TRBD2
CDR3nt: TGTGCCAGCAGCCCCCCTGGGACTAGAAGCTCCAATGAGCAGTTCTTC
CDR3aa: CASSPPGTRSSNEQFF

abundance: many
j_gene: TRBJ2-2
v_gene: TRBV19
d_gene: -
CDR3nt: TGTGCCAGTAGTCCCCGGGTGGGGGACACCGGGGAGCTGTTTTTT
CDR3aa: CASSPRVGDTGELFF

abundance: many
j_gene: TRBJ1-1
v_gene: TRBV11-3
d_gene: -
CDR3nt: TGTGCCAGCAGCCCCGGACTGAACACTGAAGCTTTCTTT
CDR3aa: CASSPGLNTEAFF

abundance: many
j_gene: TRBJ2-3
v_gene: TRBV6-2/TRBV6-3
d_gene: -
CDR3nt: TGTGCCAGCAGTTACTCCAACCGCGATACGCAGTATTTT
CDR3aa: CASSYSNRDTQYF

abundance: many
j_gene: TRBJ1-2
v_gene: TRBV5-1
d_gene: -
CDR3nt: TGCGCCAGCAGCCCCGTCGGGGATAACTATGGCTACACCTTC
CDR3aa: CASSPVGDNYGYTF

abundance: -
j_gene: TRBJ2-5
v_gene: TRBV20-1
d_gene: -
CDR3nt: TGCAGTGCTAGAGATCTGAGGGAATCCTACCAAGAGACCCAGTACTTC
CDR3aa: CSARDLRESYQETQYF

abundance: many
j_gene: TRBJ1-2
v_gene: TRBV14
d_gene: -
CDR3nt: TGTGCCAGCAGCCAAGTAAACGGGGATGGCTACACCTTC
CDR3aa: CASSQVNGDGYTF

abundance: many
j_gene: TRBJ2-3
v_gene: TRBV29-1
d_gene: -
CDR3nt: TGCAGCGTTGAAGGACGAGCGCCGGGCACAGATACGCAGTATTTT
CDR3aa: CSVEGRAPGTDTQYF

abundance: many
j_gene: TRBJ2-2
v_gene: TRBV12-3/TRBV12-4
d_gene: TRBD2
CDR3nt: TGTGCCAGCAGCCACCAAAGCGGGAGGGTATATTACACCGGGGAGCTGTTTTTT
CDR3aa: CASSHQSGRVYYTGELFF

abundance: many
j_gene: TRBJ2-7
v_gene: TRBV7-9
d_gene: TRBD1
CDR3nt: TGTGCCGTATCGACAGGGACCACCTACGAGCAGTACTTC
CDR3aa: CAVSTGTTYEQYF

abundance: many
j_gene: TRBJ1-1
v_gene: TRBV29-1
d_gene: -
CDR3nt: TGCAGCGCCTCGAATAGCGGGAACACTGAAGCTTTCTTT
CDR3aa: CSASNSGNTEAFF

abundance: many
j_gene: TRBJ1-5
v_gene: TRBV7-2
d_gene: -
CDR3nt: TGTGCCAGCAGCTTATCGGCAGGCAATCAGCCCCAGCATTTT
CDR3aa: CASSLSAGNQPQHF

abundance: -
j_gene: TRBJ1-2
v_gene: TRBV15
d_gene: -
CDR3nt: TGTGCCATGGGCTCCGGACTGAGTAACTATGGCTACACCTTC
CDR3aa: CAMGSGLSNYGYTF

abundance: many
j_gene: TRBJ1-5
v_gene: TRBV5-1
d_gene: TRBD1
CDR3nt: TGCGCCAGCAGCTTGGGAGACAGGGATAATCAGCCCCAGCATTTT
CDR3aa: CASSLGDRDNQPQHF

abundance: many
j_gene: TRBJ2-5
v_gene: TRBV6-1
d_gene: -
CDR3nt: TGTGCCAGCGGCTCCGGACTACCTTACCAAGAGACCCAGTACTTC
CDR3aa: CASGSGLPYQETQYF

abundance: many
j_gene: TRBJ1-1
v_gene: TRBV11-2
d_gene: -
CDR3nt: TGTGCCAGCAGCTTAGACTCCAGCGGATACACTGAAGCTTTCTTT
CDR3aa: CASSLDSSGYTEAFF

abundance: many
j_gene: TRBJ2-1
v_gene: TRBV20-1
d_gene: TRBD1
CDR3nt: TGCAGTGCTAGTTCGGTTGGACAGGGCTACAATGAGCAGTTCTTC
CDR3aa: CSASSVGQGYNEQFF

abundance: many
j_gene: TRBJ2-3
v_gene: TRBV7-2
d_gene: -
CDR3nt: TGTGCCAGCAGCCCGCGGGACTTAGCCTTAGATACGCAGTATTTT
CDR3aa: CASSPRDLALDTQYF

abundance: many
j_gene: TRBJ2-6
v_gene: TRBV7-3
d_gene: -
CDR3nt: TGTGCCAGCAGCTTAGCGGGTCGTACTGGGGCCAACGTCCTGACTTTC
CDR3aa: CASSLAGRTGANVLTF

abundance: few
j_gene: TRBJ2-1
v_gene: TRBV10-3
d_gene: TRBD2
CDR3nt: TGTGCCATCAGTTTACTTAGCGGGGACTACAATGAGCAGTTCTTC
CDR3aa: CAISLLSGDYNEQFF

abundance: many
j_gene: TRBJ2-7
v_gene: TRBV5-1
d_gene: -
CDR3nt: TGCGCCAGCAGCTCCTCGTCAGGGACGGCCTACGAGCAGTACTTC
CDR3aa: CASSSSSGTAYEQYF

abundance: many
j_gene: TRBJ2-5
v_gene: TRBV7-2
d_gene: -
CDR3nt: TGTGCCAGCAGCTTAGTAATATCTGGAGAGACCCAGTACTTC
CDR3aa: CASSLVISGETQYF